Following are 9 T cell receptor beta chains from one sample sequenced in a study of cytomegalovirus exposure and HLA in healthy donors. The PCR employed 60 Vbeta primers together with 13 Jbeta primers. TCRdb keeps only in-frame clones here, not all; method: immunoSEQ multiplex PCR. The sample consists of about 98,000 clones, approximately 69% of them appearing once. The source material was PBMCs. The receptor set was obtained from a female donor in good health and CMV-seronegative.

The rearrangement uses TRBV11-3 and TRBJ2-3, with 11 bases that match TRBD1. Germline trimming cut 5 bases from V and 4 bases from J; bases unmatched to any gene: 5. In germline, CDR1 is SGHNT, CDR2 YENEEA. The CDR3 extends over 15 amino acids. The CDR3 loop reads CASSPGQGASDTQYF. The CDR3 DNA is TGTGCCAGCAGCCCCGGACAGGGGGCCTCAGATACGCAGTATTTT.

The V gene is TRBV28, the J gene TRBJ2-1; maybe TRBD1 (6 bases). This CDR3 is 16 amino acids long. Germline CDR1 is MDHEN and CDR2 is SYDVKM. Trimming cost V 4 bases and J 8 bases, with 21 bases left between them. The CDR3 DNA reads TGTGCCAGCAGTTCAACCGACGGGACAAATCAGGATGAGCAGTTCTTC. Its translation: CASSSTDGTNQDEQFF.

The table lists this clone with a few counts. The CDR3, as DNA: TGTGCCAGTAGTTCTAGCGGGAGGGCCCAAGAGACCCAGTACTTC. Translated, it gives CASSSSGRAQETQYF. The chain employs TRBV19 and TRBJ2-5; 12 bases align to TRBD2. After removal of 5 bases from V and 1 base from J, the junction contained 2 bases not matched to a gene. CDR1 and CDR2 (germline): LNHDA, SQIVND (reference sequence). This CDR3 comprises 15 residues. Variable domain in full (rest from reference TRBV19 and TRBJ2-5): DGGITQSPKYLFRKEGQNVTLSCEQNLNHDAMYWYRQDPGQGLRLIYYSQIVNDFQKGDIAEGYSVSREKKESFPLTVTSAQKNPTAFYLCASSSSGRAQETQYFGPGTRLLVL.

The chain uses TRBV5-8 and TRBJ1-5; a weak D match, TRBD1 (6 bases). Germline V CDR1 and CDR2: SGHTS, YDEGEE. This CDR3 is built from 16 residues. V lost 2 bases, J lost 0 bases, and 12 bases lay in between. The CDR3 DNA follows: TGTGCCAGCAGCTTCACAGGGACATTTAGCAATCAGCCCCAGCATTTT. Amino acid sequence: CASSFTGTFSNQPQHF.

The chain carries TRBV28 and TRBJ1-2; perhaps TRBD1 as D (6 bases). The CDR3 runs to 18 residues. Germline V gives CDR1 MDHEN, CDR2 SYDVKM. Trimming stripped 6 bases from V and 4 bases from J, with 27 bases between. This CDR3 is CASSPGQFFEPTIYGYTF. CDR3 in DNA: TGTGCCAGCAGCCCTGGACAGTTTTTCGAACCTACCATCTATGGCTACACCTTC.

The chain joins TRBV14 to TRBJ1-1; weak D call: TRBD1 (6 bases). This CDR3 comprises 14 residues. From germline, CDR1 is SGHDN and CDR2 FVKESK. V was cut by 4 bases and J by 3 bases, with 12 bases left in between. The CDR3 coding sequence is TGTGCCAGCAGCCTTTCACAGGGCGACACTGAAGCTTTCTTT. Protein: CASSLSQGDTEAFF.

Only one count was recorded for this clone. J is TRBJ2-7 and V is TRBV28, with 11 positions matching TRBD1. This CDR3 is built from 15 residues. With V trimmed by 6 bases and J by 2 bases, 6 bases remained unmatched. Germline CDR1 and CDR2: MDHEN and SYDVKM. The CDR3 DNA reads TGTGCCAGCAGCCCAGGACAGGGGGCAACCTACGAGCAGTACTTC. The encoded protein is CASSPGQGATYEQYF.

This chain joins TRBV9 and TRBJ2-5; 7 bases are a match to TRBD2. The CDR3 length is 17 residues. Trimming cost V 2 bases and J 1 base; bases outside gene matches: 11. CDR1 is SGDLS and CDR2 is YYNGEE in the germline V gene. The CDR3 nucleotides are TGTGCCAGCAGCGTCGGGTGGGGGAGCGGGGCCCAAGAGACCCAGTACTTC. Protein product: CASSVGWGSGAQETQYF.

The rearrangement uses TRBV9 and TRBJ2-5, with TRBD2 matching over 13 bases. The CDR3 length is 16 residues. V shed 3 bases, J shed 3 bases, and the junction held 5 bases outside the gene matches. Germline lookup yields CDR1 SGDLS and CDR2 YYNGEE. Written as DNA, the CDR3 is TGTGCCAGCAGCGCCTACGGACTAGCGGGAGAAGAGACCCAGTACTTC. It yields the protein CASSAYGLAGEETQYF.